This is a list of T cell receptor beta chains from one sample in a study of cytomegalovirus exposure and HLA in healthy donors. Produced via immunoSEQ multiplex PCR; TCRdb's table is partial and in-frame only. Of 65,000 to 95,000 clones listed, 79% are singletons. Sequences were obtained from PBMCs. These receptors came from a man aged 25-40 years in good health and CMV-seronegative. Both conserved end residues are trimmed from each CDR3. The listing skips clone size in some rows; elsewhere it reads once, few, many or a size class.

NA	TRBV27	TRBJ2-3	ASSPPRLAVTDTQY
NA	TRBV6-4	TRBJ1-3	ASSDSSGFSSGNTIY
NA	TRBV5-6	TRBJ1-2	ASSLALYGYT
NA	TRBV12-5	TRBJ2-7	ASGLVSSGDDKQQY
few	TRBV4-3	TRBJ2-5	ASSQEWQSHETQY
NA	TRBV7-9	TRBJ2-1	ASSSTSGRAGGEQF
NA	TRBV7-3	TRBJ2-7	ASSLTGTGGYEQY
NA	TRBV11-2	TRBJ1-4	ASSDRQGSSEKLF
once	TRBV5-5	TRBJ2-7	ASSHPGDRAYEQY
NA	TRBV7-9	TRBJ2-7	ASRREVSYEQY
NA	TRBV6-4	TRBJ2-1	ASSQGLAGLKF
NA	TRBV6-5	TRBJ2-7	ASRTSGRLSEQY
NA	TRBV5-1	TRBJ2-2	ASSLQVAGELF
NA	TRBV18	TRBJ2-5	ASSPLRTIREETQY
once	TRBV5-1	TRBJ1-3	ASSPTLRFSGNTIY
NA	TRBV2	TRBJ2-5	ASSDGLAVKETQY
NA	TRBV4-3	TRBJ2-7	ASSLRLAGGGEQY
NA	TRBV25-1	TRBJ1-4	ASSEGQGAYSEKLF
NA	TRBV6-1	TRBJ1-4	AIRGGATTNEKLF
NA	TRBV5-4	TRBJ2-7	ASRPGTGLSYEQY
NA	TRBV13	TRBJ2-7	ASSLRGGSNPEQY
few	TRBV7-9	TRBJ2-1	ASSHGPENNEQF
NA	TRBV27	TRBJ1-2	ASSLPRGQGSYGYT
NA	TRBV7-2	TRBJ1-2	ASSFAAEFPN
NA	TRBV7-9	TRBJ1-4	ASSLNSQNEKLF
few	TRBV5-5	TRBJ2-7	ASSRRDRGLEQY
NA	TRBV18	TRBJ2-7	ASSPPGRPTSYEQY
NA	TRBV4-2	TRBJ2-1	ASSQDMLTDNEQF
NA	TRBV6-5	TRBJ1-1	ASRTGGLGAF
few	TRBV27	TRBJ1-6	ASSLSTGGFSPLH
NA	TRBV30	TRBJ2-4	AWSVIAGGPGKNIQY
NA	TRBV7-2	TRBJ1-1	ASSLAALADTEAF
NA	TRBV7-9	TRBJ1-5	ASSFGTGGNQPQH
NA	TRBV7-8	TRBJ2-7	ASSADSAFEEQY
NA	TRBV2	TRBJ2-2	ASSKLAGADTGELF
once	TRBV7-9	TRBJ1-1	ASSLAGNTEAF
NA	TRBV7-2	TRBJ2-2	ASTLSGGAPGELF
NA	TRBV6-1	TRBJ2-7	ASLREQY
NA	TRBV18	TRBJ2-1	ASSPGHPQF
NA	TRBV21-1	TRBJ1-4	ASQYRGGQGPTNEKLF
NA	TRBV2	TRBJ2-5	ASSERGLYQETQY
NA	TRBV7-9	TRBJ2-5	ASSRGQGEETQY
NA	TRBV14	TRBJ1-4	ASSQVSEKLF
NA	TRBV6-5	TRBJ2-2	ASSYGTGGTGELF
NA	TRBV27	TRBJ1-6	ASSFSGTVINSPLH
NA	TRBV4-2	TRBJ1-2	ASKKQGDAYGYT
NA	TRBV29-1	TRBJ1-2	SVEGRADYGYT
NA	TRBV11-2	TRBJ1-2	ASSPGQRGI